This T cell receptor (beta chain) appears in the sequencing data of a study of OX40 agonist ivuxolimab in advanced cancers. Sequencing was performed with immunoSEQ multiplex PCR; in TCRdb, only in-frame clones are kept and a portion is missing. Of 42,000 or so clones in the sample, roughly nine tenths are singletons; the top ten hold roughly 4.5%. The CDR3 runs to 14 residues. V was shortened by 5 bases and J by 3 bases, with 10 bases between the two germline ends. Germline loops: CDR1 SGHTA, CDR2 FQGTGA. The chain couples TRBV7-3 to TRBJ2-2, with D perhaps matching TRBD1 (5 bases). This TCR came from an adult with an advanced solid tumor such as melanoma, head and neck, liver or kidney cancer. This sample comprised CD4+ or CD8+ T cells sorted from blood, obtained in a trial of the OX40 agonist ivuxolimab. The CDR3 is CASSPDSYTGELFF. CDR3 coding DNA: TGTGCCAGCAGCCCCGACAGCTACACCGGGGAGCTGTTTTTT.